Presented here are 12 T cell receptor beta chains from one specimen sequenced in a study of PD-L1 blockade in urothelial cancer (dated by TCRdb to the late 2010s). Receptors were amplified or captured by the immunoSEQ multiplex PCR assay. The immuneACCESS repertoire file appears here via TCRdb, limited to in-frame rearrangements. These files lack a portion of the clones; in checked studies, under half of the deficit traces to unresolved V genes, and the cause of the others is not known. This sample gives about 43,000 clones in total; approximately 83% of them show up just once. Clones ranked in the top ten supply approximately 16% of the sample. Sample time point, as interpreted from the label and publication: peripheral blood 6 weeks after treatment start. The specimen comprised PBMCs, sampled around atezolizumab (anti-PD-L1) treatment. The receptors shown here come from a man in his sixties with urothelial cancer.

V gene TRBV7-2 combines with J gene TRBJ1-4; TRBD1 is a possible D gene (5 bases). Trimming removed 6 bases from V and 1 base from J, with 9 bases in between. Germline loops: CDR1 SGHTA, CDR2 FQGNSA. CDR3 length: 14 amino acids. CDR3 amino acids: CASSPGITNEKLFF. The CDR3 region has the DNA TGTGCCAGCAGTCCAGGGATAACTAATGAAAAACTGTTTTTT.

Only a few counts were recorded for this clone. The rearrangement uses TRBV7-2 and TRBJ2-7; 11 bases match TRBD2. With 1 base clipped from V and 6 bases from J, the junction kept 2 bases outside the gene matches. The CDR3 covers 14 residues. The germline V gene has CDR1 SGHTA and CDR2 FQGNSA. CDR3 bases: TGTGCCAGCAGCTTAGGGCTAGCGGGGGGCGAGCAGTACTTC. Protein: CASSLGLAGGEQYF. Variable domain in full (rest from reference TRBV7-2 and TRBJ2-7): GAGVSQSPSNKVTEKGKDVELRCDPISGHTALYWYRQSLGQGLEFLIYFQGNSAPDKSGLPSDRFSAERTGGSVSTLTIQRTQQEDSAVYLCASSLGLAGGEQYFGPGTRLTVT.

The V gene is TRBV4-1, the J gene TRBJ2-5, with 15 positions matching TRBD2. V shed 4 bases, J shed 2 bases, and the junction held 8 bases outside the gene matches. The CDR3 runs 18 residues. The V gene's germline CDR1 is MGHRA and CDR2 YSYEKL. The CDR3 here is CASSRGLAGGPTQETQYF. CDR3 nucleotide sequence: TGCGCCAGCAGCCGAGGACTAGCGGGGGGGCCTACACAAGAGACCCAGTACTTC.

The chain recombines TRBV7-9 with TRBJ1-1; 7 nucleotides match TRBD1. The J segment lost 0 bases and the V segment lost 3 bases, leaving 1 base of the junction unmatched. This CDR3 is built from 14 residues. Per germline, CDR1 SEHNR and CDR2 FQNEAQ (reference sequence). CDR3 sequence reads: CASSFGTVNTEAFF. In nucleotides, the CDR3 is TGTGCCAGCAGCTTCGGGACAGTGAACACTGAAGCTTTCTTT.

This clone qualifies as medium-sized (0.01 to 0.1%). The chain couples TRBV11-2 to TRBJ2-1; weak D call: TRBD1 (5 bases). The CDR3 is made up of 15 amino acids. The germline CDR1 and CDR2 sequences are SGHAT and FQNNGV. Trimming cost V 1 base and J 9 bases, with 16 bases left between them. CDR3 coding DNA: TGTGCCAGCAGCTTAGCTCAGGGAAGCATGAGTGAGCAGTTCTTC. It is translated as CASSLAQGSMSEQFF.

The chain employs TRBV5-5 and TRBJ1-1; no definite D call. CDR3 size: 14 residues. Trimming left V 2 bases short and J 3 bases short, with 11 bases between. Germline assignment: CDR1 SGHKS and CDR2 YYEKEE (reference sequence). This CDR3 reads CASSFDGRDTEAFF. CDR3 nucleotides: TGTGCCAGCAGCTTTGACGGGAGGGACACTGAAGCTTTCTTT.

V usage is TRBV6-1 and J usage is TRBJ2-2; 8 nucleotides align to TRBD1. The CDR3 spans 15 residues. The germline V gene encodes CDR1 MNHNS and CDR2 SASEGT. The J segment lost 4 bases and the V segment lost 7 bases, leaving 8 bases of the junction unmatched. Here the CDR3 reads CASNPDRVGTGELFF. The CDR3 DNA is TGTGCCAGCAACCCGGACAGGGTGGGCACCGGGGAGCTGTTTTTT.

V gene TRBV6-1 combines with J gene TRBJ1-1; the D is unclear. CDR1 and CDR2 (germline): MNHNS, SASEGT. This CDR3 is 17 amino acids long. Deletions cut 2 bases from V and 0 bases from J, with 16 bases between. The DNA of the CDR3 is TGTGCCAGCAGTGAAAGGTATACAGTAGGATTGAACACTGAAGCTTTCTTT. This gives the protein CASSERYTVGLNTEAFF.

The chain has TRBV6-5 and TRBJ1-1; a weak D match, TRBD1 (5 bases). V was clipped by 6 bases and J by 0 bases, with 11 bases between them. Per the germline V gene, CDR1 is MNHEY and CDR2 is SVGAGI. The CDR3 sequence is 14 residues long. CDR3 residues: CASRGRGMNTEAFF. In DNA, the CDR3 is TGTGCCAGCAGGGGGCGCGGCATGAACACTGAAGCTTTCTTT.

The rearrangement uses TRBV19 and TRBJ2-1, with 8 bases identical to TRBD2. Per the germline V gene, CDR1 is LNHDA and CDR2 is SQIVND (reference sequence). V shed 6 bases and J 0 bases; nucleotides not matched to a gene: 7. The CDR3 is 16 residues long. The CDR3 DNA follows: TGTGCCAGTAGGGCCGGGAGGGAGCCCTCCTACAATGAGCAGTTCTTC. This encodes CASRAGREPSYNEQFF.

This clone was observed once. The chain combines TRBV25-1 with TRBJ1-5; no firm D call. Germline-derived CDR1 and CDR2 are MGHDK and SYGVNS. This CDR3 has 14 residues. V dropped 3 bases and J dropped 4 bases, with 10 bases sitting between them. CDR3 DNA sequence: TGTGCCAGCAGTGACCCGGGAGGGAATCAGCCCCAGCATTTT. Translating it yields CASSDPGGNQPQHF.

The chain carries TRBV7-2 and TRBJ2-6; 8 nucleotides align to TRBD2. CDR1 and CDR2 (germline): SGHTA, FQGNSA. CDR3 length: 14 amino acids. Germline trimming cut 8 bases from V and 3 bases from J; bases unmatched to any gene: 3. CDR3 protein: CASLRGGGANVLTF. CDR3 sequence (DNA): TGTGCCAGCCTCCGGGGGGGTGGGGCCAACGTCCTGACTTTC.